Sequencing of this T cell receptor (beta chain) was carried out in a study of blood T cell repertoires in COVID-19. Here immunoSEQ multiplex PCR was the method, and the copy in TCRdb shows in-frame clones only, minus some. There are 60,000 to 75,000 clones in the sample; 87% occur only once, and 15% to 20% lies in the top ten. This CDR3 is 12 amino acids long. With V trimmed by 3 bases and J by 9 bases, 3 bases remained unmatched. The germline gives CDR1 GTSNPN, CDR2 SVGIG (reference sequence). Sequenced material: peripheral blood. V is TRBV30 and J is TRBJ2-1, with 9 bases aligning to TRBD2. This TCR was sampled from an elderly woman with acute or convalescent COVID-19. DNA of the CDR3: TGTGCCTGGAGCCCGCGGGAGGGTGAGCAGTTCTTC. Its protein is CAWSPREGEQFF.